Each of the 16 T cell receptor beta chains below was sequenced from the same sample in a study of OX40 agonist ivuxolimab in advanced cancers. TCRdb's copy holds only in-frame clones and misses some; the assay was immunoSEQ multiplex PCR. The repertoire holds about 150,000 clones, with 85% to 95% as singletons. The source was CD4+ or CD8+ T cells sorted from blood, collected in a trial of the OX40 agonist ivuxolimab. These receptors all come from an adult with an advanced solid tumor such as melanoma, head and neck, liver or kidney cancer.

The chain combines TRBV5-4 with TRBJ2-3; 12 positions agree with TRBD1. V was pared by 4 bases and J by 6 bases, with 12 bases of the junction left unmatched. Germline CDR1 is SGHNT and CDR2 is YYREEE (reference sequence). The CDR3 is made up of 17 amino acids. CDR3 DNA: TGTGCCAGCAGCACCCCCACGGGACAGGGGGCGATGGATACGCAGTATTTT. Protein product: CASSTPTGQGAMDTQYF.

The genes are TRBV9 and TRBJ2-1; 12 bases are a match to TRBD2. The germline gives CDR1 SGDLS, CDR2 YYNGEE. V dropped 4 bases and J dropped 4; count of bases not matched to a gene: 12. The CDR3 spans 18 residues. CDR3 coding DNA: TGTGCCAGCAGCTTCAGACTAGCGGGAGTAGGGAAATACAATGAGCAGTTCTTC. This gives the protein CASSFRLAGVGKYNEQFF.

CDR3 nucleotides: TGTGCCACCACCGGACTAAACGCTTACAATGAGCAGTTCTTC. The encoded protein is CATTGLNAYNEQFF. The chain is built from TRBV2 and TRBJ2-1; D is perhaps TRBD2 (6 bases). The CDR3 is 14 amino acids. Per germline, CDR1 SNHLY and CDR2 FYNNEI. Trimming cost V 10 bases and J 4 bases, with 17 bases left between them.

This sequence joins TRBV5-1 and TRBJ1-2; D not certain. Trimming cost V 3 bases and J 4 bases, with 19 bases left between them. CDR1 and CDR2 (germline): SGHRS, YFSETQ. This CDR3 comprises 16 residues. The chain's CDR3 is CASSSSQTKGSYGYTF. CDR3 in DNA: TGCGCCAGCAGCTCCTCACAGACGAAGGGCTCCTATGGCTACACCTTC.

V usage is TRBV5-1 and J usage is TRBJ1-2; no definite D call. Deletions cut 0 bases from V and 6 bases from J, with 9 bases between. CDR1 and CDR2 (germline): SGHRS, YFSETQ. This CDR3 contains 13 residues. The CDR3 coding sequence is TGCGCCAGCAGCTTGGCCCCCGGGGATGGCTACACCTTC. Its protein product is CASSLAPGDGYTF.

The chain couples TRBV19 to TRBJ2-7, with D possibly being TRBD1 or TRBD2 (5 bases each). The germline gives CDR1 LNHDA, CDR2 SQIVND (reference sequence). Between the trimmed V and J ends, which lost 0 bases and 3 bases, there was a span of 12 bases. This CDR3 comprises 15 residues. The CDR3 DNA is TGTGCCAGTAGTATAGAGGGGCCGGGGAACTACGAGCAGTACTTC. This gives the protein CASSIEGPGNYEQYF.

The chain is built from TRBV7-2 and TRBJ1-3, with D possibly TRBD1 on 5 matching bases. Deletions cut 6 bases from V and 8 bases from J, with 17 bases between. The CDR3 spans 14 residues. Germline lookup yields CDR1 SGHTA and CDR2 FQGNSA. The DNA for the CDR3 is TGTGCCAGCAGACCCGGTGGGGGGAGGGACACCATATATTTT. It specifies CASRPGGGRDTIYF. Full variable domain (missing parts from reference TRBV7-2 and TRBJ1-3): GAGVSQSPSNKVTEKGKDVELRCDPISGHTALYWYRQSLGQGLEFLIYFQGNSAPDKSGLPSDRFSAERTGGSVSTLTIQRTQQEDSAVYLCASRPGGGRDTIYFGEGSWLTVV.

The chain has TRBV6-1 and TRBJ2-7; 8 bases match TRBD1. CDR1 MNHNS and CDR2 SASEGT come from the germline V gene. The CDR3 runs to 15 residues. V shed 3 bases, J shed 6 bases, and the junction held 10 bases outside the gene matches. Here the CDR3 DNA reads TGTGCCAGCAGTGAGCGGGCAGGGGGCTTAGGCGAGCAGTACTTC. Amino acids: CASSERAGGLGEQYF.

This clone was found once. V is TRBV9 and J is TRBJ1-1; possible D gene TRBD1, 5 bases. Germline V gene sequence: CDR1 SGDLS, CDR2 YYNGEE. The V and J ends lost 3 bases and 3 bases respectively, with 12 bases between them. This CDR3 is built from 14 residues. This chain's CDR3 is CASSAGGWDTEAFF. The CDR3 DNA reads TGTGCCAGCAGCGCTGGGGGGTGGGACACTGAAGCTTTCTTT. The full variable domain, completed using reference TRBV9 and TRBJ1-1, is DSGVTQTPKHLITATGQRVTLRCSPRSGDLSVYWYQQSLDQGLQFLIQYYNGEERAKGNILERFSAQQFPDLHSELNLSSLELGDSALYFCASSAGGWDTEAFFGQGTRLTVV.

This clone was recorded a few times. This chain joins TRBV28 and TRBJ1-5; 9 bases align to TRBD1. In germline, CDR1 is MDHEN, CDR2 SYDVKM. The junction had 7 bases not matched to a gene; V was cut back by 4 bases and J by 6 bases. The CDR3 runs 15 residues. CDR3 amino acids: CASSSNRGQFQPQHF. CDR3 sequence (DNA): TGTGCCAGCAGTTCCAACAGGGGGCAGTTTCAGCCCCAGCATTTT.

The genes are TRBV5-4 and TRBJ2-2; TRBD1 agrees at 11 bases. The CDR3 totals 14 residues. V gave up 4 bases and J gave up 6 bases; unmatched junction bases: 2. Germline V gene lookup returns CDR1 SGHNT and CDR2 YYREEE (reference sequence). CDR3 nucleotide sequence: TGTGCCAGCAGCCGGGGACAGGGGGCCGGGGAGCTGTTTTTT. Amino acids: CASSRGQGAGELFF.

The chain recombines TRBV7-3 with TRBJ1-4, with TRBD1 matching 11 bases. Germline V lookup: CDR1 SGHTA, CDR2 FQGTGA. The CDR3 extends over 14 amino acids. With 4 bases clipped from V and 7 bases from J, the junction kept 2 bases outside the gene matches. For the CDR3, the DNA is TGTGCCAGCAGCTCCGGGACAGGGGGTGAAAAACTGTTTTTT. Translation gives CASSSGTGGEKLFF.

This rearrangement joins TRBV7-2 to TRBJ2-1; no clear D gene. CDR1 is SGHTA, CDR2 FQGNSA, per germline. The CDR3 has 15 residues. Trimming pared 1 base from V and 0 bases from J, leaving 7 bases between. The DNA for the CDR3 is TGTGCCAGCAGCTTAGGCAGATACTCCTACAATGAGCAGTTCTTC. Residues: CASSLGRYSYNEQFF.

The chain recombines TRBV5-8 with TRBJ2-7; D is possibly TRBD2 (5 bases). CDR1 and CDR2 (germline): SGHTS, YDEGEE. Between the trimmed V and J ends, which lost 4 bases and 3 bases, there was a span of 8 bases. This CDR3 has 12 residues. CDR3 residues: CASSPRGYEQYF. CDR3 nucleotides: TGTGCCAGCAGCCCCCGGGGCTACGAGCAGTACTTC.

The chain employs TRBV19 and TRBJ2-5; 8 positions match TRBD2. After removal of 8 bases from V and 4 bases from J, the junction contained 12 bases not matched to a gene. This CDR3 contains 15 residues. Per the germline V gene, CDR1 is LNHDA and CDR2 is SQIVND (reference sequence). The CDR3 here is CASGFGTSGGETQYF. In DNA form, the CDR3 reads TGTGCCAGTGGATTCGGTACTAGCGGAGGAGAGACCCAGTACTTC.

This chain joins TRBV11-2 and TRBJ1-4, with 8 positions matching TRBD1. V gave up 4 bases and J gave up 6 bases; unmatched junction bases: 4. The length of the CDR3 is 14 residues. The germline gives CDR1 SGHAT, CDR2 FQNNGV. CDR3 protein: CASSYAGGDEKLFF. The CDR3, as DNA: TGTGCCAGCAGCTACGCAGGGGGCGATGAAAAACTGTTTTTT.